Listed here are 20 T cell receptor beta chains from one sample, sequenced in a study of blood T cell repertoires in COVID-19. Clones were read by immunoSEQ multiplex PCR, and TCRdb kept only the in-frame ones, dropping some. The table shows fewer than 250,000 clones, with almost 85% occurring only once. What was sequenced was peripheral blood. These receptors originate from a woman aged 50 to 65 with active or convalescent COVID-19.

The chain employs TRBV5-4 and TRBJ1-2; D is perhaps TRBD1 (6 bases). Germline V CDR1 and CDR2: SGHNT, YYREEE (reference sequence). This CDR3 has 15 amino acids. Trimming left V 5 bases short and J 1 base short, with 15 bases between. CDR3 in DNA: TGTGCCAGCAGACCTGGTGGGACAAGTAACTATGGCTACACCTTC. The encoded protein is CASRPGGTSNYGYTF.

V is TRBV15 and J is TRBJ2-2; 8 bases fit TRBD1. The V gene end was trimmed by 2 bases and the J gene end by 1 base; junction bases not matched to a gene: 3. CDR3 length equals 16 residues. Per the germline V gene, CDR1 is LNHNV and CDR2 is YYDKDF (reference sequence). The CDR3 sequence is CATSRTGGGNTGELFF. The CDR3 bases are TGTGCCACCAGCAGAACAGGGGGAGGGAACACCGGGGAGCTGTTTTTT.

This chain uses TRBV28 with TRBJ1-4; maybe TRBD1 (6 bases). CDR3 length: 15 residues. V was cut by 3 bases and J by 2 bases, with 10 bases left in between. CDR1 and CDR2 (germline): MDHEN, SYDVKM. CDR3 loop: CASSLVGATNEKLFF. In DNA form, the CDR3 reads TGTGCCAGCAGTTTGGTGGGGGCGACTAATGAAAAACTGTTTTTT.

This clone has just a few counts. CDR3 loop: CASSLSTVANYGYTF. CDR3 in DNA: TGCGCCAGCAGCTTGTCAACAGTCGCTAACTATGGCTACACCTTC. This chain links TRBV5-1 with TRBJ1-2; D call uncertain. From germline, CDR1 is SGHRS and CDR2 YFSETQ. The V end lost 1 base, the J end lost 0 bases, and 10 bases lay between the germline ends. The CDR3 contains 15 residues.

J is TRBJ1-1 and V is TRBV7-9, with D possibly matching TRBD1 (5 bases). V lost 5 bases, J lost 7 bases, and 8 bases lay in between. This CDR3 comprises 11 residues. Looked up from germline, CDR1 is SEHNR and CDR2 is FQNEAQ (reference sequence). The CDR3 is CASSRRGEAFF. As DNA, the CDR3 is TGTGCCAGCAGCCGGAGGGGTGAAGCTTTCTTT.

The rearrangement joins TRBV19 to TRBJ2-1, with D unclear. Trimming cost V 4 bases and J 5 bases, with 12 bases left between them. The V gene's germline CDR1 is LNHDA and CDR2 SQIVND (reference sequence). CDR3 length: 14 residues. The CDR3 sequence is CASSRSVENNEQFF. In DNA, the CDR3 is TGTGCCAGTAGTAGAAGCGTGGAGAACAATGAGCAGTTCTTC. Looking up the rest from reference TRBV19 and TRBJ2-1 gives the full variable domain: DGGITQSPKYLFRKEGQNVTLSCEQNLNHDAMYWYRQDPGQGLRLIYYSQIVNDFQKGDIAEGYSVSREKKESFPLTVTSAQKNPTAFYLCASSRSVENNEQFFGPGTRLTVL.

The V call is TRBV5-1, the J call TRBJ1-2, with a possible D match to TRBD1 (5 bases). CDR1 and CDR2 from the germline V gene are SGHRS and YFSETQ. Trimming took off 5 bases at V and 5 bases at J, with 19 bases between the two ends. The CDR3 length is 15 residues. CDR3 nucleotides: TGCGCCAGCAGACCCACCCCAGGGTCCCCATATGGCTACACCTTC. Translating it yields CASRPTPGSPYGYTF. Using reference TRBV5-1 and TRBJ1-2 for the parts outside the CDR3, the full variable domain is KAGVTQTPRYLIKTRGQQVTLSCSPISGHRSVSWYQQTPGQGLQFLFEYFSETQRNKGNFPGRFSGRQFSNSRSEMNVSTLELGDSALYLCASRPTPGSPYGYTFGSGTRLTVV.

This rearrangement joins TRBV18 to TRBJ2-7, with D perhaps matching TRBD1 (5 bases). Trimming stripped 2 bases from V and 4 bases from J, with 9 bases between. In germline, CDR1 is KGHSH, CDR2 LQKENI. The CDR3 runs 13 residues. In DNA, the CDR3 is TGTGCCAGCTCACCAGTACAGGCTTACGAGCAGTACTTC. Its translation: CASSPVQAYEQYF. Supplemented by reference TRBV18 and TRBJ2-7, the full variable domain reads NAGVMQNPRHLVRRRGQEARLRCSPMKGHSHVYWYRQLPEEGLKFMVYLQKENIIDESGMPKERFSAEFPKEGPSILRIQQVVRGDSAAYFCASSPVQAYEQYFGPGTRLTVT.

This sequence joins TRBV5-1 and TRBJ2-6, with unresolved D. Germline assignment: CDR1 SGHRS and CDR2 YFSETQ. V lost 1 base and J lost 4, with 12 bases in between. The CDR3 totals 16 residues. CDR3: CASSLSPSTGANVLTF. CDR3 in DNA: TGCGCCAGCAGCTTGTCCCCCTCTACGGGGGCCAACGTCCTGACTTTC.

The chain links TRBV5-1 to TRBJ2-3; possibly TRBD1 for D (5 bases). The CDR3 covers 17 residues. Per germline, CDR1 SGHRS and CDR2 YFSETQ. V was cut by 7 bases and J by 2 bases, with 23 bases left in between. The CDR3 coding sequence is TGCGCCAGCCGAATACAGGCCTCAGTCCCCGTCACAGATACGCAGTATTTT. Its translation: CASRIQASVPVTDTQYF.

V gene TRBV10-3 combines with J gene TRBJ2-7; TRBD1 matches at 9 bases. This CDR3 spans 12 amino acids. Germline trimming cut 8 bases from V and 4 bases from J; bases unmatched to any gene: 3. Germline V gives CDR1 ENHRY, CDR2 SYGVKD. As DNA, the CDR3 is TGTGCCATCCGTGGGACAGGGTACGAGCAGTACGTC. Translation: CAIRGTGYEQYV.

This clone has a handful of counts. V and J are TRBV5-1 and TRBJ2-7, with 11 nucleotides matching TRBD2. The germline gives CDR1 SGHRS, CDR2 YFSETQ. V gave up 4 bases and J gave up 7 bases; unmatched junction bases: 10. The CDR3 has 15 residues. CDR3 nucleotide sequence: TGCGCCAGCAGCGGGACTAGCGGTGGAAAGGGGGAGCAGTACTTC. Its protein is CASSGTSGGKGEQYF.

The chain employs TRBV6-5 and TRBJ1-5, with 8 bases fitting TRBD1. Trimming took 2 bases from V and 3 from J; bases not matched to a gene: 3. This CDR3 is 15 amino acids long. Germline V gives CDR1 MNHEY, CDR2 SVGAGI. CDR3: CASSYGQGYNQPQHF. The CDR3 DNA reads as TGTGCCAGCAGTTACGGACAGGGATACAATCAGCCCCAGCATTTT.

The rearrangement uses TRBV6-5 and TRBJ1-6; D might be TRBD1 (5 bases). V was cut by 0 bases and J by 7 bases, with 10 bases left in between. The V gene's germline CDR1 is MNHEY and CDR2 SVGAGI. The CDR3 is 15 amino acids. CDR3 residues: CASSYSRAGNSPLHF. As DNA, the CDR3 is TGTGCCAGCAGTTACTCCAGGGCAGGAAATTCACCCCTCCACTTT.

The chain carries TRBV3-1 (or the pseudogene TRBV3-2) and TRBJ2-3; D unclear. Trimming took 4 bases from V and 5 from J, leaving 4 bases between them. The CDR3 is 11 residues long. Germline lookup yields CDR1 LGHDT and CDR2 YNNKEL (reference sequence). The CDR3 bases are TGTGCCAGCAGCCTGCGAGATACGCAGTATTTT. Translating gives CASSLRDTQYF.

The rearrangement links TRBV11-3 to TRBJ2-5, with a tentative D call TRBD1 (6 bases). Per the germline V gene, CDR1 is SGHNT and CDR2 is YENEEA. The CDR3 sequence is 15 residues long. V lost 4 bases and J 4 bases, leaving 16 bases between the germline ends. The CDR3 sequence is CASSSGPSGAETQYF. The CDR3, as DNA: TGTGCCAGCAGCTCGGGGCCTTCAGGGGCAGAGACCCAGTACTTC.

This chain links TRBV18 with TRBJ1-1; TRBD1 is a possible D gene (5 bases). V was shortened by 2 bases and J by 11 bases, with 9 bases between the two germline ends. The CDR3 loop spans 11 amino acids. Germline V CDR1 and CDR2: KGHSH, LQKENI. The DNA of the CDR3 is TGTGCCAGCTCACCAGGGGGGTCTGCTTTCTTT. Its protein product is CASSPGGSAFF. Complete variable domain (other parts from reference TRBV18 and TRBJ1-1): NAGVMQNPRHLVRRRGQEARLRCSPMKGHSHVYWYRQLPEEGLKFMVYLQKENIIDESGMPKERFSAEFPKEGPSILRIQQVVRGDSAAYFCASSPGGSAFFGQGTRLTVV.

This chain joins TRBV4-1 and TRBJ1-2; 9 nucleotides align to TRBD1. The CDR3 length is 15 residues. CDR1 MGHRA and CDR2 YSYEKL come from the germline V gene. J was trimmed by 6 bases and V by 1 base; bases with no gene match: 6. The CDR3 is CASSQGGTGWNGYTF. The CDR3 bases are TGCGCCAGCAGCCAAGGGGGGACAGGGTGGAATGGCTACACCTTC.

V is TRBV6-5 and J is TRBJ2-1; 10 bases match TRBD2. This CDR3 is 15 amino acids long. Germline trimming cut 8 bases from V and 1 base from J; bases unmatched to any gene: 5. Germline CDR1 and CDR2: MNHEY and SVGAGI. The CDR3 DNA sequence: TGTGCCAGCTCCCAGCGGGGGGGATCCTACAATGAGCAGTTCTTC. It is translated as CASSQRGGSYNEQFF.

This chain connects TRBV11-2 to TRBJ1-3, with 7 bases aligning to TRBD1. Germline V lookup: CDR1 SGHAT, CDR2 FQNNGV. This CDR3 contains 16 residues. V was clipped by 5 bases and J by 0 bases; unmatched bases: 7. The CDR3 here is CASSQGGAASGNTIYF. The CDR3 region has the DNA TGTGCCAGCAGCCAGGGGGGCGCTGCCTCTGGAAACACCATATATTTT.